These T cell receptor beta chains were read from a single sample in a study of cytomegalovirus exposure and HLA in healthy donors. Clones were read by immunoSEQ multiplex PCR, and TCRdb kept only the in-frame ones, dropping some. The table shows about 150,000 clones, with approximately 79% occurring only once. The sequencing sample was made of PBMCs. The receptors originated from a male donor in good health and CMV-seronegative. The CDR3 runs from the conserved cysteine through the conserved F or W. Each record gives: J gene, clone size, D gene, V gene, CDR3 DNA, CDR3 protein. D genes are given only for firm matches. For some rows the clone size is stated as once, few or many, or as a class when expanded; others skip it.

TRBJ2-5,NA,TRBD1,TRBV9,TGTGCCAGCAGCGCCTCAGACAGGGGGCAAGAGACCCAGTACTTC,CASSASDRGQETQYF
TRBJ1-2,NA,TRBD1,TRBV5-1,TGCGCCAGCAGCTACGGACAGGCCACTGGAGGCTACACCTTC,CASSYGQATGGYTF
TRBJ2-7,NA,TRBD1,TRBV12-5,TGTGCTAGTGGACCCGACAGGGCCCGGGGTTACGAGCAGTACTTC,CASGPDRARGYEQYF
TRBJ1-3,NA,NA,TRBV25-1,TGTGCCAGCAGTGAAGATATGTACGGGGTTTTCGCTAACACCATATATTTT,CASSEDMYGVFANTIYF
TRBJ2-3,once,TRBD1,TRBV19,TGTGCCAGTAGTAGGGACAGGGCAAGCACAGATACGCAGTATTTT,CASSRDRASTDTQYF
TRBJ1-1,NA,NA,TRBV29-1,TGCAGCGCCGCCCGGGCCCAGGGGCAAAGTACTGAAGCTTTCTTT,CSAARAQGQSTEAFF
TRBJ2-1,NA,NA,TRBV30,TGTGCCTGGAGTGGGAGACCGACCTACAATGAGCAGTTCTTC,CAWSGRPTYNEQFF
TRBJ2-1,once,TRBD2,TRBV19,TGTGCCAGTAGTCCGACTGGGTTGCGGGGGGGCCACAATGAGCAGTTCTTC,CASSPTGLRGGHNEQFF
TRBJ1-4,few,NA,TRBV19,TGTGCCAGTAATCAGGGCCGATTTTCATCCCCGGCGGAAAAACTGTTTTTT,CASNQGRFSSPAEKLFF
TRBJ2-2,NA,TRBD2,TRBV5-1,TGCGCCAGCAGCTCATCAGGACTAGCGGGCGAACTTACTCCTTCTGCTGGGGAGCTGTTTTTT,CASSSSGLAGELTPSAGELFF
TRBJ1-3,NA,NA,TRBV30,TGTGCCTGGAGTGGGGAAGGGGCCTTCTCGGGAAACACCATATATTTT,CAWSGEGAFSGNTIYF
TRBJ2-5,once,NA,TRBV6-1,TGTGCCAGCACCCAACGGGGGTCAGAGACCCAGTACTTC,CASTQRGSETQYF
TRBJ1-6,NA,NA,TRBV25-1,TGTGCCAGCAGTGAATATCAGGAGGGAACACCCCTCCACTTT,CASSEYQEGTPLHF
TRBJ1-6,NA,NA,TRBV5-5,TGTGCCAGCAGCTTGGGGATTTGGGCGAGTTCACCCCTCCACTTT,CASSLGIWASSPLHF
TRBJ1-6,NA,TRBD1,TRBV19,TGTGCCAGTAGTTCGGGACAGGCGGGCTCACCCCTCCACTTT,CASSSGQAGSPLHF
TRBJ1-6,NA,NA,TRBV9,TGTGCCAGCAGCGTAGACAGCTCCTATAATTCACCCCTCCACTTT,CASSVDSSYNSPLHF
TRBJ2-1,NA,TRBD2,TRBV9,TGTGCCAGCAGCCTTTTTAGCGGGGGGGCGGGAAATGAGCAGTTCTTC,CASSLFSGGAGNEQFF
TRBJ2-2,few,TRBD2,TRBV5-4,TGTGCCAGCAGCCTGCTCCTAGCGGGGGGGCCCGGCGGGGAGCTGTTTTTT,CASSLLLAGGPGGELFF
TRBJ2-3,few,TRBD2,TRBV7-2,TGTGCCAGCCGGGGGGGACACCGGACTAGCGGGGGGGCCGAGGATACGCAGTATTTT,CASRGGHRTSGGAEDTQYF
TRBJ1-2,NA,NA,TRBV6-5,TGTGCCGCCGGCGGAGGGGATAACTATGGCTACACCTTC,CAAGGGDNYGYTF
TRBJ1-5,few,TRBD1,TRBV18,TGTGCCAGCTCACACAGGGGGCCCAATCAGCCCCAGCATTTT,CASSHRGPNQPQHF
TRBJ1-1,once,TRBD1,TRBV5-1,TGCGCCAGCAGAAGTCCGAACAGGGGGAAGAGTATGAACACTGAAGCTTTCTTT,CASRSPNRGKSMNTEAFF
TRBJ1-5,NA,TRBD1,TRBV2,TGTGCCAGCAGTGGTCGGGACAGGGGATCAGCACAGCCCCAGCATTTT,CASSGRDRGSAQPQHF
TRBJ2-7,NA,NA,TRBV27,TGTGCCAGCAGGACCCGCGGGACGCAATCCTACGAGCAGTACTTC,CASRTRGTQSYEQYF
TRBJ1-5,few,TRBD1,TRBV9,TGTGCCAGCAGCGTAGGGATCGGGACAGGGAATCAGCCCCAGCATTTT,CASSVGIGTGNQPQHF
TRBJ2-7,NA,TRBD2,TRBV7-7,TGTGCTAGCAGCGTCCGACTAGCGGGGGCGTACGAGCAGTACTTC,CASSVRLAGAYEQYF
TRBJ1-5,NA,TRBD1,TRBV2,TGTGCCAGCAGTGTAACAACAGGGGAAAGGAATCAGCCCCAGCATTTT,CASSVTTGERNQPQHF
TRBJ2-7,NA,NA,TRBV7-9,TGTGCCAGCAGCGTACGACAGGACGCTCTATACGAGCAGTACTTC,CASSVRQDALYEQYF
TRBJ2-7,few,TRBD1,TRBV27,TGTGCCAGCAGCCCCCTTGGGGACAGGGCCTCCTACGAGCAGTACTTC,CASSPLGDRASYEQYF
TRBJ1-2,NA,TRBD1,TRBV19,TGTGCCAGTAGGGGACAGTCTAACTATGGCTACACCTTC,CASRGQSNYGYTF
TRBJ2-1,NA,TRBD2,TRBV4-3,TGCGCCAGCAGCCCCCGAGCGGGGGGGCTTTTCTTC,CASSPRAGGLFF
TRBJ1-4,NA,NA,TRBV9,TGTGCCAGCAGCGTATCAGGGACAACTAATGAAAAACTGTTTTTT,CASSVSGTTNEKLFF
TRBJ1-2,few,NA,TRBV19,TGTGCCAGTAGTATTGGTAGCGGCTACACCTTC,CASSIGSGYTF
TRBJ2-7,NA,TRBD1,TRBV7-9,TGTGCCAGCAGCCGGACAGGGGGAAAATCCTACGAGCAGTACTTC,CASSRTGGKSYEQYF
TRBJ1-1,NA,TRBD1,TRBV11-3,TGTGCCAGCAGCCATACAACAGGGGGCAGGAACACTGAAGCTTTCTTT,CASSHTTGGRNTEAFF
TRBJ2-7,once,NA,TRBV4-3,TGCGCCAGCAGCCAAGTGTCGGCAGGGGATAACGAGCAGTACTTC,CASSQVSAGDNEQYF
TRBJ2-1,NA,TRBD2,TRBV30,TGTGCCTGGGCCGGGACTAGCGGGGAGAATGAGCAGTTCTTC,CAWAGTSGENEQFF
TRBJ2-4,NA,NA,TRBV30,TGTGCCTGGAGTGTTTACCGGGAAGAGCAGTCCAAAAACATTCAGTACTTC,CAWSVYREEQSKNIQYF
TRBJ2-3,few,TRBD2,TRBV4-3,TGCGCCAGCAGCCAAGCGGGAGCGGGGGTCACAGATACGCAGTATTTT,CASSQAGAGVTDTQYF
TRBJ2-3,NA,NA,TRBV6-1,TGTGCCAGCAGTGAATCTGCGGCCCCCGTGAATACGCAGTATTTT,CASSESAAPVNTQYF
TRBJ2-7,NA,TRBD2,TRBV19,TGTGCCAGTAGTATGGGCCTAGCGGGGTACGAGCAGTACTTC,CASSMGLAGYEQYF
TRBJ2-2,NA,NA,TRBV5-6,TGTGCCAGCAGCGTGGACAGATACACCGGGGAGCTGTTTTTT,CASSVDRYTGELFF
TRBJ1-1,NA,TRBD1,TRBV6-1,TGTGCCAGCAGTGACCCTGGACAGGGTAACACTGAAGCTTTCTTT,CASSDPGQGNTEAFF
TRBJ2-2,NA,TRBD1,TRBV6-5,TGTGCCAGCAGTTTCCCACAGGGGACCGGGGAGCTGTTTTTT,CASSFPQGTGELFF
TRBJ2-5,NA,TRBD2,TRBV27,TGTGCCAGCAGTTATTTACTAGCGGGGGGGTTAGAGACCCAGTACTTC,CASSYLLAGGLETQYF
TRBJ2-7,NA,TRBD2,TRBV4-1,TGCGCCAGCAGCCAAGAGCGAGCGGGGGGGGGTTACGAGCAGTACTTC,CASSQERAGGGYEQYF
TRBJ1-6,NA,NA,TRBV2,TGTGCCAGCAGTGTCCCTTCCGTGGGGGCGAGAACCTATAATTCACCCCTCCACTTT,CASSVPSVGARTYNSPLHF
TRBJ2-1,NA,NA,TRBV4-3,TGCGCCAGCAGCCAAGACACGGGTTTCCGCAATGAGCAGTTCTTC,CASSQDTGFRNEQFF
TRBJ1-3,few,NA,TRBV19,TGTGCCAGTAGCCGACTGGCTGACACCATATATTTT,CASSRLADTIYF
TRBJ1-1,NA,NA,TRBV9,TGTGCCAGCAGCGTAGGGGACACCCGAAAGGAAAACACTGAAGCTTTCTTT,CASSVGDTRKENTEAFF
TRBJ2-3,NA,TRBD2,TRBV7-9,TGTGCCAGCAGCTTCCAGCGGGGGGGCGGAGGAGATACGCAGTATTTT,CASSFQRGGGGDTQYF
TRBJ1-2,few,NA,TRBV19,TGTGCCAGTAGTATGGCAGAGCGGCGGAGCTATGGCTACACCTTC,CASSMAERRSYGYTF
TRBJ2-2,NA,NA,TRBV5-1,TGCGCCAGCAGCACCGGGACTCCGAACACCGGGGAGCTGTTTTTT,CASSTGTPNTGELFF
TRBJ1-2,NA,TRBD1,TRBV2,TGTGCCAGCAATAAGGACAGGGGATCGAATGGCTACACCTTC,CASNKDRGSNGYTF
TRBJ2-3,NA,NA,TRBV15,TGTGCCACCAGCAGAGCTTCGGATACGCAGTATTTT,CATSRASDTQYF